This T cell receptor (beta chain) was captured by sequencing in a study of T and B cells in COVID-19 patients. Study background: Of roughly 22 active-infection patients, over 9 were critically ill with mechanical ventilation or extracorporeal membrane oxygenation.

The study, taken as a whole, reports: Clonality of TRB repertoires was high in active COVID-19; recovery brought above-healthy diversity and richness. Patients with COVID-19 reportedly showed strongly skewed T cell receptor beta variable and joining gene usage.

Remarks on this clonotype: Its specificity is not known.

BIOMED2 TRB-A/B primer pools were used in multiplex TRB PCR. A single record per CDR3 protein comes from TCRdb applying MiXCR to the multiplex PCR reads. The profile covers approximately 4,100 distinct CDR3 sequences, with about 26% appearing a single time and 40% to 45% taken by the ten largest. TRB was amplified from about 260-540 ng of blood genomic DNA. Germline lookup yields CDR1 MNHEY and CDR2 SVGAGI. Between the trimmed V and J ends, which lost 8 bases and 0 bases, there was a span of 8 bases. The CDR3 is 13 amino acids. The specimen sequenced was blood. The receptor was isolated from a human donor with active COVID-19. The donor label of this sample is uncertain. V gene TRBV6-5 combines with J gene TRBJ1-3, with no clear D. The CDR3: CASRIASGNTIYF. The CDR3 DNA follows: TGTGCCAGCCGGATAGCCTCTGGAAACACCATATATTTT.